This record looks at one TCR beta chain sequence and its context. The antigen remains undetermined. This sample was included in a study of cytomegalovirus exposure and HLA in healthy donors. Findings and caveats of the study: Rare sequences made up most TCRs, while some public TCRs were found in many donors.

Sequenced by immunoSEQ multiplex PCR; TCRdb stores in-frame clones only, minus some. The sample lists 55,000 to 80,000 clones, roughly 95% occurring once. CDR3 length equals 15 residues. Germline lookup yields CDR1 KGHSH and CDR2 LQKENI. V lost 6 bases to trimming and J lost 0 bases; unmatched junction nucleotides: 4. The sample was PBMCs. This receptor was taken from a man between 18 and 29 years old in good health and CMV-seronegative. J is TRBJ2-3 and V is TRBV18; 9 nucleotides match TRBD1. Here the CDR3 DNA reads TGTGCCAGCTCGACCGGGACAGGGAGCACAGATACGCAGTATTTT. It yields the protein CASSTGTGSTDTQYF.